Below are 5 T cell receptor beta chains sequenced from a single sample in a study of cytomegalovirus exposure and HLA in healthy donors. With 60 Vbeta and 13 Jbeta primers, the PCR was carried out. Assay used: immunoSEQ multiplex PCR; TCRdb lists only in-frame clones, some missing. The table lists 180,000 or so clones, 70% to 90% of them singletons, with around a tenth in the top ten. Sequencing was performed on PBMCs. These receptors came from a man aged 18 to 30 in good health and CMV-seropositive.

The rearrangement joins TRBV9 to TRBJ2-5; D gene ambiguous. Looked up from germline, CDR1 is SGDLS and CDR2 is YYNGEE. The CDR3 is made up of 13 amino acids. V was trimmed by 0 bases and J by 5 bases, leaving 8 bases between them. The CDR3: CASSVGQRETQYF. The DNA of the CDR3 is TGTGCCAGCAGCGTAGGGCAGAGGGAGACCCAGTACTTC.

The chain links TRBV7-9 to TRBJ1-1; no definite D call. CDR1 and CDR2 from the germline V gene are SEHNR and FQNEAQ (reference sequence). The CDR3 is 14 residues long. V lost 1 base, J lost 0 bases, and 6 bases lay in between. This CDR3 is CASSLGGMNTEAFF. CDR3 in DNA: TGTGCCAGCAGCTTAGGAGGGATGAACACTGAAGCTTTCTTT. The variable domain in full, with the rest retrieved from reference TRBV7-9 and TRBJ1-1, is DTGVSQNPRHKITKRGQNVTFRCDPISEHNRLYWYRQTLGQGPEFLTYFQNEAQLEKSRLLSDRFSAERPKGSFSTLEIQRTEQGDSAMYLCASSLGGMNTEAFFGQGTRLTVV.

V and J are TRBV19 and TRBJ1-6; perhaps TRBD1 as D (6 bases). Germline V CDR1 and CDR2: LNHDA, SQIVND (reference sequence). The ends were cut back, 3 bases at V and 10 bases at J, with 16 bases in the middle. This CDR3 contains 15 residues. The CDR3 spells CASSISPDRDSPLHF. CDR3 DNA sequence: TGTGCCAGTAGTATTAGCCCGGACAGAGACTCACCCCTCCACTTT.

This sequence joins TRBV27 and TRBJ2-7; TRBD1 might be the D (5 bases). The CDR3 runs 14 residues. Trimming took off 3 bases at V and 3 bases at J, with 12 bases between the two ends. Germline V gene lookup returns CDR1 MNHEY and CDR2 SMNVEV (reference sequence). The CDR3 loop reads CASSFIGAGYEQYF. The CDR3, as DNA: TGTGCCAGCAGTTTTATAGGGGCTGGCTACGAGCAGTACTTC.

The V gene is TRBV6-1, the J gene TRBJ2-3; 11 positions agree with TRBD2. CDR1 is MNHNS, CDR2 SASEGT, per germline. J lost 6 bases, V lost 2 bases, and 1 base had no gene match. The CDR3 loop spans 14 amino acids. CDR3 protein: CASSELAGGDTQYF. The CDR3 region has the DNA TGTGCCAGCAGTGAACTAGCGGGGGGCGATACGCAGTATTTT.